The T cell receptor beta chain under discussion was sequenced for a study of blood T cell repertoires in COVID-19. Study background: Material from acute and convalescent COVID-19 was sourced from the United States, Italy and Spain. Sources were T cells, B-cell-depleted T cells, or PBMCs; the material itself was cDNA or gDNA.

In the original analysis: The assay estimated nucleated cells by amplifying reference gene primers. The protocol was immunoSEQ multiplex PCR, while the TCRdb copy is restricted to in-frame clones and leaves out a portion. The V and J calls and clone size are taken from that table; D and trimming were inferred from the DNA. The data contain under 350,000 clones, around 90% of them seen just once; the ten biggest clones take up roughly 1.3%. This clone was detected only once. This CDR3 is 14 amino acids long. Losses at the gene ends were 3 bases for V and 5 bases for J; bases not matched to a gene: 4. CDR1 and CDR2 from the germline V gene are SGHDT and YYEEEE.

The chain joins TRBV5-6 to TRBJ1-4, with TRBD1 matching over 7 bases. This TCR was recovered from a man between 70 and 80 years old with acute or convalescent COVID-19. Sequencing used peripheral blood. The CDR3 DNA sequence: TGTGCCAGCAGCTACCAGGGGGTAAATGAAAAACTGTTTTTT. Its protein product is CASSYQGVNEKLFF.